The table lists the clone carrying this TCR beta chain with a few counts. Its antigen is as yet unknown. This sample is part of a study of T cells after yellow fever vaccination. Study-level background: SMART-Seq v4 Ultra Low Input served to prepare low-cell-number fractions.

This CDR3 contains 13 residues. CDR1 and CDR2 from the germline V gene are MDHEN and SYDVKM. V dropped 3 bases and J dropped 2 bases, with 7 bases sitting between them. Study observations and caveats: Subsequent to the booster, the majority of primary-vaccination clones reappeared (96% CD4, 80% to 90% CD8).

By 5'RACE template switching, TCR cDNA was produced, with a universal primer site and UMIs added in the process. Each CDR3 protein is one row after TCRdb ran MiXCR on the 5' RACE reads. The sample shows under 100,000 distinct CDR3 sequences, 4.5% to 6% of them seen only once. This sequence was found in a man younger than 35 who received the YFV17D yellow fever vaccine. The chain joins TRBV28 to TRBJ1-1, with D unclear. This specimen consisted of CD8+ T cells sorted from PBMCs, obtained 10 days after the yellow fever booster vaccination. DNA of the CDR3: TGTGCCAGCAGTTTGTGGGAAAACACTGAAGCTTTCTTT. The encoded protein is CASSLWENTEAFF.